The 32 T cell receptor beta chains below come from one sample, sequenced in a study of shared clonotypes between healthy human individuals. Sequencing used immunoSEQ multiplex PCR; TCRdb keeps in-frame clones, though not all of them. The sample lists around 690,000 clones, around 90% occurring once. The sample taken for sequencing was memory CD8+ T cells from PBMCs. Subset reported: CD45RO+ cells pooled with CCR7-negative TemRA cells. The receptors stem from a man aged 18 to 35 in good health. Some clones in this sample may be carry-over from other donors' samples.

The V and J genes are TRBV9 and TRBJ1-2; the D gene is possibly TRBD1 (5 bases). The germline gives CDR1 SGDLS, CDR2 YYNGEE. The length of the CDR3 is 16 residues. Trimming removed 3 bases at V and 2 bases at J, with 17 bases between. The DNA for the CDR3 is TGTGCCAGCAGCGGGCCCGGGACCGCAAACAACTATGGCTACACCTTC. Translated, it gives CASSGPGTANNYGYTF.

This clone turned up a few times. This chain links TRBV7-2 with TRBJ2-5, with 12 positions matching TRBD2. Trimming took 5 bases from V and 2 from J; bases not matched to a gene: 15. Germline V gives CDR1 SGHTA, CDR2 FQGNSA. The CDR3 contains 19 residues. CDR3 in amino acids: CASSQGVLAGGPGQETQYF. The CDR3 DNA follows: TGTGCCAGCAGCCAAGGGGTGCTAGCGGGAGGGCCGGGACAAGAGACCCAGTACTTC.

The chain has TRBV29-1 and TRBJ1-2, with a tentative D call TRBD1 (5 bases). Germline V gene sequence: CDR1 SQVTM, CDR2 ANQGSEA. V was shortened by 1 base and J by 2 bases, with 11 bases between the two germline ends. This CDR3 is built from 14 residues. Here the CDR3 reads CSVEVGGINYGYTF. Here the CDR3 DNA reads TGCAGCGTTGAAGTGGGGGGAATCAACTATGGCTACACCTTC.

The J gene is TRBJ2-7, the V gene TRBV27, with D perhaps TRBD2 (6 bases). With 5 bases removed from V and 0 bases from J, the gap between germline ends came to 14 bases. CDR1 is MNHEY, CDR2 SMNVEV, per germline (reference sequence). The CDR3 is made up of 15 amino acids. Here the CDR3 DNA reads TGTGCCAGCAGTCCCCGTGGAGGGGACTCCTACGAGCAGTACTTC. Protein: CASSPRGGDSYEQYF.

V usage is TRBV7-9 and J usage is TRBJ1-4, with D perhaps matching TRBD1 (5 bases). CDR3 length: 13 amino acids. The germline V gene encodes CDR1 SEHNR and CDR2 FQNEAQ (reference sequence). V was shortened by 7 bases and J by 8 bases, with 14 bases between the two germline ends. CDR3 protein: CASTAGSDEKLFF. Here the CDR3 DNA reads TGTGCCAGCACGGCAGGGAGCGACGAAAAACTGTTTTTT.

This chain connects TRBV28 to TRBJ2-7, with D possibly matching TRBD1 (5 bases). With the DNA end fitting TRBJ2-4 better, the J assignment may be wrong. CDR3 size: 14 residues. Germline values: CDR1 MDHEN, CDR2 SYDVKM. The CDR3 spells CACNPGHRIPIQYF. For the CDR3, the DNA is TGTGCCTGTAACCCCGGACACCGAATACCCATTCAGTACTTC.

The chain uses TRBV19 and TRBJ1-1; no definite D call. The CDR3 runs to 11 residues. The germline CDR1 and CDR2 sequences are LNHDA and SQIVND (reference sequence). Trimming removed 9 bases from V and 1 base from J, with 6 bases in between. CDR3 DNA sequence: TGTGCCAGCAAGGAGAACACTGAAGCTTTCTTT. Translated, it gives CASKENTEAFF.

The J gene is TRBJ2-5, the V gene TRBV7-9; 7 nucleotides agree with TRBD1. After removal of 5 bases from V and 0 bases from J, the junction contained 6 bases not matched to a gene. The length of the CDR3 is 15 residues. The V gene's germline CDR1 is SEHNR and CDR2 FQNEAQ (reference sequence). CDR3 sequence: CASSTGQANQETQYF. In DNA form, the CDR3 reads TGTGCCAGCAGCACCGGACAGGCGAACCAAGAGACCCAGTACTTC.

The J gene is TRBJ2-4, the V gene TRBV10-1; maybe TRBD2 (7 bases). Germline V gene lookup returns CDR1 WNHNN and CDR2 SYGVQD (reference sequence). Trimming removed 5 bases at V and 6 bases at J, with 14 bases between. The CDR3 has 14 residues. In DNA, the CDR3 is TGCGCCAGCAGTCCCGGGGGGCCGGGAAACATTCAGTACTTC. Translated, it gives CASSPGGPGNIQYF.

This clone was observed once. The CDR3 DNA sequence: TGTGCCAGCAGCTCCATACAGGGGACAGAGACCCAGTACTTC. The encoded protein is CASSSIQGTETQYF. The V and J genes are TRBV7-8 and TRBJ2-5; 7 bases agree with TRBD1. CDR1 SGHVS and CDR2 FQNEAQ come from the germline V gene. Losses at the gene ends were 4 bases for V and 4 bases for J; bases not matched to a gene: 6. The CDR3 length is 14 residues.

This rearrangement joins TRBV5-1 to TRBJ2-7, with D perhaps TRBD1 (6 bases). The V end lost 4 bases, the J end lost 3 bases, and 17 bases lay between the germline ends. CDR3 length: 15 amino acids. Germline-derived CDR1 and CDR2 are SGHRS and YFSETQ. CDR3 region: CASSTLTGPNYEQYF. The DNA of the CDR3 is TGCGCCAGCAGCACGCTGACAGGACCGAACTACGAGCAGTACTTC.

The chain carries TRBV7-9 and TRBJ2-1, with 7 bases identical to TRBD2. The V and J ends lost 3 bases and 15 bases, in that order; junction bases with no gene match: 2. Germline-derived CDR1 and CDR2 are SEHNR and FQNEAQ (reference sequence). The CDR3 has 10 residues. CDR3 coding DNA: TGTGCCAGCAGCTTTAGCGGGCTGTTCTTC. It encodes CASSFSGLFF.

CDR3 region: CASSPNRGAAQPQHF. As DNA, the CDR3 is TGTGCCAGCAGCCCCAACAGGGGCGCCGCTCAGCCCCAGCATTTT. The V call is TRBV27, the J call TRBJ1-5, with 7 nucleotides matching TRBD1. The CDR3 covers 15 residues. V dropped 6 bases and J dropped 6; count of bases not matched to a gene: 11. Germline V CDR1 and CDR2: MNHEY, SMNVEV (reference sequence).

This clone came up once. The chain joins TRBV9 to TRBJ2-3, with a tentative D call TRBD2 (5 bases). Germline assignment: CDR1 SGDLS and CDR2 YYNGEE. Trimming removed 2 bases from V and 0 bases from J, with 16 bases in between. The CDR3 runs to 17 residues. DNA of the CDR3: TGTGCCAGCAGCGTTTCCCCCGGCGGGCTAAGCACAGATACGCAGTATTTT. Amino acid sequence: CASSVSPGGLSTDTQYF.

With respect to this clone: Other nucleotide sequences from this sample produce the same CDR3. V gene TRBV27 combines with J gene TRBJ2-1; D is undetermined. Germline V lookup: CDR1 MNHEY, CDR2 SMNVEV (reference sequence). The CDR3 sequence is 12 residues long. V lost 4 bases to trimming and J lost 2 bases, with 3 bases between them. CDR3 in amino acids: CASSSAYNEQFF. DNA of the CDR3: TGTGCCAGCAGTTCGGCCTACAATGAGCAGTTCTTC.

This clone was counted a single time. The chain combines TRBV19 with TRBJ1-1, with D possibly matching TRBD1 (6 bases). Germline V CDR1 and CDR2: LNHDA, SQIVND (reference sequence). This CDR3 region has 14 residues. The V end was cut by 6 bases, the J end by 7 bases, with 18 bases between. DNA of the CDR3: TGTGCCAGTAGGGGTTCCGGGGGGCTAATTGAAGCTTTCTTT. Its translation is CASRGSGGLIEAFF.

The gene calls are TRBV19 and TRBJ2-7; D is possibly TRBD2 (6 bases). The germline V gene has CDR1 LNHDA and CDR2 SQIVND (reference sequence). Trimming shortened V by 9 bases and J by 0 bases, and 12 bases separated the two germline ends. The CDR3 spans 13 residues. CDR3 coding DNA: TGTGCCAGCGTGGGACTGGACTCCTACGAGCAGTACTTC. Residues: CASVGLDSYEQYF. Full variable domain (remainder filled in from reference TRBV19 and TRBJ2-7): DGGITQSPKYLFRKEGQNVTLSCEQNLNHDAMYWYRQDPGQGLRLIYYSQIVNDFQKGDIAEGYSVSREKKESFPLTVTSAQKNPTAFYLCASVGLDSYEQYFGPGTRLTVT.

V is TRBV27 and J is TRBJ1-4; D gene uncertain. This CDR3 has 14 residues. The germline V gene has CDR1 MNHEY and CDR2 SMNVEV (reference sequence). The V end lost 5 bases, the J end lost 5 bases, and 12 bases lay between the germline ends. The CDR3 nucleotides are TGTGCCAGCAGTCCCCTCGGGGTGAATGAAAAACTGTTTTTT. Translation: CASSPLGVNEKLFF. Combining the CDR3 with reference TRBV27 and TRBJ1-4 gives the whole variable domain EAQVTQNPRYLITVTGKKLTVTCSQNMNHEYMSWYRQDPGLGLRQIYYSMNVEVTDKGDVPEGYKVSRKEKRNFPLILESPSPNQTSLYFCASSPLGVNEKLFFGSGTQLSVL.

The gene calls are TRBV5-1 and TRBJ2-5; possibly TRBD1 for D (5 bases). Germline V gene lookup returns CDR1 SGHRS and CDR2 YFSETQ. Trimming removed 1 base from V and 2 bases from J, with 9 bases in between. The CDR3 spans 14 residues. CDR3 nucleotides: TGCGCCAGCAGCTTGTTCGACAGACAAGAGACCCAGTACTTC. Amino acids: CASSLFDRQETQYF.

V is TRBV6-1 and J is TRBJ2-5; TRBD1 is a possible D gene (5 bases). V lost 2 bases, J lost 2 bases, and 18 bases lay in between. There are 17 residues in the CDR3. Germline-derived CDR1 and CDR2 are MNHNS and SASEGT. For the CDR3, the DNA is TGTGCCAGCAGTGAACTCCGCCGCGGCAGGGCTCAAGAGACCCAGTACTTC. It translates to CASSELRRGRAQETQYF.

This clone was seen a few times. The V gene is TRBV29-1, the J gene TRBJ1-1, with D unclear. V gave up 3 bases and J gave up 1 base, with 6 bases separating them. CDR3 length: 12 amino acids. Germline values: CDR1 SQVTM, CDR2 ANQGSEA. CDR3 coding DNA: TGCAGCGTTGAGTTGGGGAACACTGAAGCTTTCTTT. It is translated as CSVELGNTEAFF.

The chain is built from TRBV27 and TRBJ2-1, with 7 positions matching TRBD2. V shed 0 bases, J shed 7 bases, and the junction held 9 bases outside the gene matches. From germline, CDR1 is MNHEY and CDR2 SMNVEV (reference sequence). The CDR3 has 16 amino acids. The DNA for the CDR3 is TGTGCCAGCAGTTTATCGCCAGCGGGATTCCTAAATGAGCAGTTCTTC. This translates into CASSLSPAGFLNEQFF.

This clone appeared a single time. As DNA, the CDR3 is TGTGCCAGCAGCTTCGACAGGCGGATGAACACTGAAGCTTTCTTT. Protein sequence: CASSFDRRMNTEAFF. The chain employs TRBV5-6 and TRBJ1-1; the D gene is possibly TRBD1 (6 bases). Between the trimmed V and J ends, which lost 2 bases and 0 bases, there was a span of 11 bases. Germline V gives CDR1 SGHDT, CDR2 YYEEEE. There are 15 residues in the CDR3.

The chain has TRBV7-8 and TRBJ1-4, with a weak D call TRBD1 (5 bases). Between the trimmed V and J ends, which lost 4 bases and 8 bases, there was a span of 17 bases. CDR3 length equals 15 residues. Germline V gene lookup returns CDR1 SGHVS and CDR2 FQNEAQ. The CDR3 loop is CASSSAGGVNEKLFF. CDR3 DNA: TGTGCCAGCAGCTCGGCGGGGGGGGTAAACGAAAAACTGTTTTTT.

This chain joins TRBV13 and TRBJ2-7; D remains unclear. Germline V gene data show CDR1 as PRHDT and CDR2 as FYEKMQ (reference sequence). V was trimmed by 0 bases and J by 2 bases, leaving 8 bases between them. The CDR3 extends over 14 amino acids. The CDR3 DNA follows: TGTGCCAGCAGCTTAGGTCGTTCGACCTACGAGCAGTACTTC. Encoded protein: CASSLGRSTYEQYF.

The chain uses TRBV29-1 and TRBJ2-7; D is undetermined. The CDR3 length is 13 residues. Germline loops: CDR1 SQVTM, CDR2 ANQGSEA. Trimming stripped 5 bases from V and 3 bases from J, with 14 bases between. CDR3 nucleotide sequence: TGCAGCGTTCAGCACGTCGATATCTACGAGCAGTACTTC. Protein: CSVQHVDIYEQYF.

The V and J genes are TRBV7-9 and TRBJ1-1; D is perhaps TRBD1 (6 bases). Trimming removed 4 bases from V and 2 bases from J, with 14 bases in between. Germline CDR1 SEHNR, CDR2 FQNEAQ (reference sequence). The CDR3 is 15 amino acids. The CDR3 sequence is CASSSPYRANTEAFF. Written as DNA, the CDR3 is TGTGCCAGCAGCTCGCCCTACAGGGCAAACACTGAAGCTTTCTTT.

The chain has TRBV19 and TRBJ2-1; the D gene could be TRBD1 or TRBD2 (5 bases each). V lost 3 bases and J 7 bases, leaving 16 bases between the germline ends. This CDR3 is built from 15 residues. CDR1 is LNHDA and CDR2 is SQIVND in the germline V gene (reference sequence). The CDR3 here is CASSIMGVTGNEQFF. The CDR3, as DNA: TGTGCCAGTAGTATTATGGGGGTTACTGGGAATGAGCAGTTCTTC. Filled out from reference TRBV19 and TRBJ2-1, the complete variable domain reads DGGITQSPKYLFRKEGQNVTLSCEQNLNHDAMYWYRQDPGQGLRLIYYSQIVNDFQKGDIAEGYSVSREKKESFPLTVTSAQKNPTAFYLCASSIMGVTGNEQFFGPGTRLTVL.

This chain joins TRBV28 and TRBJ1-1; D is unclear. V gave up 2 bases and J gave up 1 base, with 8 bases separating them. CDR1 MDHEN and CDR2 SYDVKM come from the germline V gene. The CDR3 is 14 residues long. The CDR3 region is CASSLALENTEAFF. The DNA for the CDR3 is TGTGCCAGCAGTTTAGCCCTCGAGAACACTGAAGCTTTCTTT.

The rearrangement joins TRBV4-1 to TRBJ2-3; D not certain. The CDR3 runs 15 residues. Trimming left V 0 bases short and J 2 bases short, with 9 bases between. From germline, CDR1 is MGHRA and CDR2 YSYEKL. The CDR3 spells CASSQDWRSTDTQYF. The CDR3 DNA reads as TGCGCCAGCAGCCAAGATTGGAGATCCACAGATACGCAGTATTTT.

The J gene is TRBJ2-7, the V gene TRBV15, with 10 bases aligning to TRBD2. CDR1 is LNHNV and CDR2 is YYDKDF in the germline V gene (reference sequence). This CDR3 spans 16 amino acids. The V segment lost 8 bases and the J segment 4 bases; nucleotides outside the gene matches: 14. CDR3 coding DNA: TGTGCCACCGGCCATTTGGGAGAGCGGGAGGGATACGAGCAGTACTTC. Translating it yields CATGHLGEREGYEQYF.

This chain links TRBV27 with TRBJ1-1, with D possibly TRBD1 on 5 matching bases. The CDR3 extends over 13 amino acids. The germline V and J ends were trimmed by 8 bases and 5 bases, with 15 bases remaining between them. Germline lookup yields CDR1 MNHEY and CDR2 SMNVEV (reference sequence). The CDR3 region is CASFERWGTEAFF. CDR3 nucleotides: TGTGCCAGCTTCGAGAGGTGGGGGACTGAAGCTTTCTTT.